This T cell receptor beta chain was found in a study of cytomegalovirus exposure and HLA in healthy donors. The CDR3 is 17 residues long. J gave up 3 bases and V 1 base, and 9 bases lay outside the gene matches. CDR1 LGHNT and CDR2 FRNRAP come from the germline V gene. It was with 60 Vbeta and 13 Jbeta primers that the PCR ran. Generated by immunoSEQ multiplex PCR, the TCRdb table keeps only in-frame clones and is missing some. Among about 160,000 clones, 82% were seen once, and the ten largest hold around 1.5%. The chain is built from TRBV12-5 and TRBJ2-1; TRBD2 aligns across 7 bases. Sample: PBMCs. This TCR derives from a male donor in good health and CMV-seronegative. The CDR3 bases are TGTGCTAGTGGTTTGGGCCCGACTAGCCTGAACTACAATGAGCAGTTCTTC. Protein: CASGLGPTSLNYNEQFF.